This TCR beta chain comes out of a study of OX40 agonist ivuxolimab in advanced cancers. This table comes from immunoSEQ multiplex PCR, and its TCRdb copy is limited to in-frame clones, with some not included. The sample consists of about 76,000 clones, over 75% of them appearing once. At cycle 4 day 1, cycle 7 day 1, and baseline, blood was sampled. Notes on the study in general: Partial responders at 0.1-3.0 mg/kg showed near-lowest clonal expansion. CD4+ and CD8+ blood T cells expanded clonally by week 6 at 0.1 to 3.0 mg/kg.

On this clone itself: Its specificity is unknown.

This sample comprised CD4+ or CD8+ T cells sorted from blood, obtained in a trial of the OX40 agonist ivuxolimab. The receptor was derived from an adult with an advanced solid tumor such as melanoma, head and neck, liver or kidney cancer.

The CDR3 sequence is CASSVDLAGGPSADTQYF. CDR3 coding DNA: TGTGCCAGCAGCGTAGATTTAGCGGGGGGGCCGAGTGCAGATACGCAGTATTTT. The chain has TRBV9 and TRBJ2-3; 11 bases line up with TRBD2. CDR3 length: 18 residues. Germline values: CDR1 SGDLS, CDR2 YYNGEE. V was pared by 0 bases and J by 4 bases, with 10 bases of the junction left unmatched.